This T cell receptor (beta chain) is from a study of resident and recirculating memory T cells in vitiligo (dated by TCRdb to 2017 to 2018). For the wider study: For TCR beta sequencing, epidermis was obtained by shave biopsy from two lesional and two nonlesional sites, and PBMCs were also collected, from each of a few stable vitiligo patients. Human TCR beta sequencing was used to test whether specific clones in lesional vitiligo skin differed from clones in nonlesional skin and blood. Samples were homogenized without cell sorting just before genomic DNA extraction with the Qiagen DNeasy Blood & Tissue Kit. What the authors observed across the whole study: TCR sequences were not conserved across biopsy sites or patients, suggesting that different T cell clones infiltrate different lesions, described as private specificity. Clonality was not the same from one vitiligo lesion to another, and no unique dominant TCR clone turned up. Future mechanistic studies are needed so that the relative contributions of the lesion-infiltrating T cell clones and of human Trm versus Tcm pools can be evaluated. Overlap and correlation analysis showed no significant repertoire overlap between biopsies except for each lesion with itself, even within a single patient.

CDR1 MDHEN and CDR2 SYDVKM were looked up in the germline V gene. The CDR3 measures 15 amino acids from cysteine to phenylalanine. Here the CDR3 DNA is all that survives: 45 bases in frame from base 1. V is reduced by 6 bases and J by 3 bases, leaving a spacing of 18 bases between them. TCR beta chains were amplified from genomic DNA with the immunoSEQ hsTCRB kit. Sequencing of TCR beta libraries was performed on an Illumina MiSeq instrument by the immunoSEQ service. The original pipeline was this. Repertoire data were analyzed using the immunoSEQ Analyzer. Entries here come from immuneACCESS through TCRdb and include only in-frame sequences with V and J called. Some clones fail to appear in such tables; in the studies checked, an unresolved V gene covers under half of the shortfall, and the cause of the remainder is unknown. D and trimming were read from the DNA, whereas the V and J calls and clone size are those reported in that table. Within this sample are roughly 80,000 clones, with 92% of them counted one time only. Roughly 5% of the sample lies in the top ten.

In the case of this clone: Its antigen target is currently unknown. No base-level quality is on record; no much larger clone is a single base apart.

Stable vitiligo was defined as no change in lesions over the previous 6 months. For classification as stable, the absence of confetti depigmentation, a clinical sign of active vitiligo, was additionally required. Any patient who had received treatment in the previous three months was excluded. PBMCs were isolated from heparinized blood by Ficoll density gradient centrifugation and then flash-frozen. Sequencing was done on a sample of blood. Recombination linked TRBV28 to TRBJ2-7; TRBD1 is a possible D gene, resting on 6 matching bases. This receptor was taken from a male donor with vitiligo. CDR3 protein: CASSHGQIIYYEQYF. The DNA sequence follows: TGTGCCAGCAGCCACGGACAGATAATTTACTACGAGCAGTACTTC.